What follows is one TCR beta chain and its context. Sequencing was performed with immunoSEQ multiplex PCR; in TCRdb, only in-frame clones are kept and a portion is missing. This sample carries about 36,000 clones, about 92% of them seen once, and the ten largest clones take more than 0.4%. CDR1 is SQVTM, CDR2 ANQGSEA, per germline. This CDR3 has 12 residues. The ends were cut back, 6 bases at V and 4 bases at J, with 11 bases in the middle. This sample was included in a study of T cell changes during pregnancy in multiple sclerosis. The receptor's source is a female donor with multiple sclerosis, enrolled in a pregnancy study. The starting material was CD4+ T cells from peripheral blood mononuclear cells, obtained after pregnancy. The chain couples TRBV29-1 to TRBJ2-3; possibly TRBD1 for D (5 bases). The CDR3 bases are TGCAGCGTCGCTCAGACAGCAGATACGCAGTATTTT. This sequence encodes CSVAQTADTQYF.